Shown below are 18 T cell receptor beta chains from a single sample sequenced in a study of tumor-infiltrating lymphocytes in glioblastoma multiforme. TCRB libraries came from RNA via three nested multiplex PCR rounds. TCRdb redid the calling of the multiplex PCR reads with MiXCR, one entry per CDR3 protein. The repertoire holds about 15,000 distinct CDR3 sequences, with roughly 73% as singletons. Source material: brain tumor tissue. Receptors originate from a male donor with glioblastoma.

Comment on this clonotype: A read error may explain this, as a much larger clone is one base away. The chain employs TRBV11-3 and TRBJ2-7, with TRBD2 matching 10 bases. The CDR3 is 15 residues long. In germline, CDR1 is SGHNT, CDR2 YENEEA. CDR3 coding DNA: TGTGCCAGCAGCTTCTTAGCGGGAGGAAACTACGAGCAGCACTTC. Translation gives CASSFLAGGNYEQHF. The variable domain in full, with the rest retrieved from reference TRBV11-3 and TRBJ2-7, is EAGVVQSPRYKIIEKKQPVAFWCNPISGHNTLYWYLQNLGQGPELLIRYENEEAVDDSQLPKDRFSAERLKGVDSTLKIQPAELGDSAVYLCASSFLAGGNYEQHFGPGTRLTVT.

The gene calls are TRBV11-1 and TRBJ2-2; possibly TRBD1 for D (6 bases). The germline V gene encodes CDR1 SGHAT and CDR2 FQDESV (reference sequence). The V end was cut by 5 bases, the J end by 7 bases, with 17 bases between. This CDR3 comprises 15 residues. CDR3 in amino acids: CASSLSTGPLGELFF. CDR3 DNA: TGTGCCAGCAGCCTATCGACAGGACCCCTCGGGGAGCTGTTTTTT.

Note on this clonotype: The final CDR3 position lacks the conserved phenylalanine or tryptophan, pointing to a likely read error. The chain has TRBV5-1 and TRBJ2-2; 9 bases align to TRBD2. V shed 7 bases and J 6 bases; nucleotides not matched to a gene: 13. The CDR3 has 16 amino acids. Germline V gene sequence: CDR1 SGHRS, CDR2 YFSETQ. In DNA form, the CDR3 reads TGCGCCAGCGGCGGCGATAGCGGGAGTAAGGCCGGGGAGCTGTTTTGT. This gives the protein CASGGDSGSKAGELFC.

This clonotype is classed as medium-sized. The CDR3 region has the DNA TGCAGTGCCAATGAGGGGATACTGCAGTTCTTC. This encodes CSANEGILQFF. The chain carries TRBV20-1 and TRBJ2-1; either TRBD1 or TRBD2 may supply D (5 bases each). V lost 6 bases to trimming and J lost 12 bases, with 15 bases between them. The CDR3 extends over 11 amino acids. Germline CDR1 DFQATT, CDR2 SNEGSKA (reference sequence).

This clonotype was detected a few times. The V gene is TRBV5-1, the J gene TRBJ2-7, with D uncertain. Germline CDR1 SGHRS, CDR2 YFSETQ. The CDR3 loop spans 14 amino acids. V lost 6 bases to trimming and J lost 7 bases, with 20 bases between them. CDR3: CASTSIPNGYEQYF. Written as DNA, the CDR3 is TGCGCCAGCACCTCCATACCAAATGGCTATGAGCAGTACTTC.

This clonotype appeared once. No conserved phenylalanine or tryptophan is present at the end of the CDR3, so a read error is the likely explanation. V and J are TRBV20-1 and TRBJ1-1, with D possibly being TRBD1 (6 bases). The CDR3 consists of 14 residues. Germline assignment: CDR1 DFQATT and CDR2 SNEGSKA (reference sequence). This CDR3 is CSARMGGPNTGAFL. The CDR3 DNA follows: TGCAGTGCTAGAATGGGGGGCCCGAACACTGGAGCTTTCTTG.

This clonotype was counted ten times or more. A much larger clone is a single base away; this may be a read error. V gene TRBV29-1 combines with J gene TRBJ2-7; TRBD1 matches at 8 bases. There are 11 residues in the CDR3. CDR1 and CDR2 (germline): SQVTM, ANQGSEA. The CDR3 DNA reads TGCAGCGGAGGACAGGGAGGCGAGCGGTACTTC. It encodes CSGGQGGERYF.

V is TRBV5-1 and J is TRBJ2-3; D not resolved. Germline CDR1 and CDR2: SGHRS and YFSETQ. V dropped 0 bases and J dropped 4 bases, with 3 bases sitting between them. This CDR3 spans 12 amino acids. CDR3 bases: TGCGCCAGCAGCTTGGAATCAGATACGCAGTATTTT. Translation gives CASSLESDTQYF.

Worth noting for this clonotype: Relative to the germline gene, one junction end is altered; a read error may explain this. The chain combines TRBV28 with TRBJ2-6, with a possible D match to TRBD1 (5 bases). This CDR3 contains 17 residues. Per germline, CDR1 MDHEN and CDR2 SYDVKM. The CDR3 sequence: CASLGREVNSGANALTF. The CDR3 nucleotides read TGTGCCAGCTTAGGTAGAGAGGTCAACTCTGGGGCCAACGCCCTGACTTTC.

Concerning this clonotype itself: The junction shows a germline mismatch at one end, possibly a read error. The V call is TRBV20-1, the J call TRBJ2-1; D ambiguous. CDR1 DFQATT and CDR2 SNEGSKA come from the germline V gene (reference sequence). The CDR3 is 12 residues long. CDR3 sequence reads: CSTQPQYNGQFF. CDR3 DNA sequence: TGCAGTACTCAGCCACAATACAATGGGCAGTTCTTC.

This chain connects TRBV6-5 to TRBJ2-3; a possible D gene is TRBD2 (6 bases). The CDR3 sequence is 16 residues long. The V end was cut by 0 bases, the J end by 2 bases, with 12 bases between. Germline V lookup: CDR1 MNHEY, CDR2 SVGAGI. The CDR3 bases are TGTGCCAGCAGTTACTCGGAAGGGAGGTCCACAGATACGCAGTATTTT. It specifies CASSYSEGRSTDTQYF.

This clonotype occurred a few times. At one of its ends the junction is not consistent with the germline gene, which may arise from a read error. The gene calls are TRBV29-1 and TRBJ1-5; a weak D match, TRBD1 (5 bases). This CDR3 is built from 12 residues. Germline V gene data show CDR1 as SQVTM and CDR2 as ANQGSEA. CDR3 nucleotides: TGCAGCATGGGACTAAACGATCAGCCCCGGCATTTT. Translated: CSMGLNDQPRHF.

In nucleotides, the CDR3 is TGTGCCACCAGTCAGGTTTGGCTTACGAGCACCGGGGAGCTGTTTTTT. Translating gives CATSQVWLTSTGELFF. The chain uses TRBV24-1 and TRBJ2-2; no firm D call. Germline CDR1 is KGHDR and CDR2 is SFDVKD. The CDR3 loop spans 16 amino acids. V dropped 6 bases and J dropped 4 bases, with 17 bases sitting between them.

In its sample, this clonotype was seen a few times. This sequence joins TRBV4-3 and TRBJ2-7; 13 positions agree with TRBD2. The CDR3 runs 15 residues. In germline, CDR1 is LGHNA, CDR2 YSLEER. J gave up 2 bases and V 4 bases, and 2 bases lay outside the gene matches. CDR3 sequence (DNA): TGCGCCAGCAGCCTCGGGACTAGCGGGACCTACGAGCAGTACTTC. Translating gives CASSLGTSGTYEQYF.

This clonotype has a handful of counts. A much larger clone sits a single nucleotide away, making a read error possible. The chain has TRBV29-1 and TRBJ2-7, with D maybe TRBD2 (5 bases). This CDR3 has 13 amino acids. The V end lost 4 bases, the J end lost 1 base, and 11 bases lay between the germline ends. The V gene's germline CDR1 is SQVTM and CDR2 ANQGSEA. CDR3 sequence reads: CSVGGGSSYEQYF. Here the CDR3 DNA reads TGCAGCGTTGGAGGAGGCAGTTCCTACGAGCAGTACTTC.

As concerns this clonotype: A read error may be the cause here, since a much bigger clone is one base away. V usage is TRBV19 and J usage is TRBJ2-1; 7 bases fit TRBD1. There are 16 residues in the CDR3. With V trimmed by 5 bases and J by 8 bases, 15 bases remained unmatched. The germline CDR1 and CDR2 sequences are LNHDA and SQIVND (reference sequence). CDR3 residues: CASSPLRGQASHEQFF. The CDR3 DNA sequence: TGTGCCAGTAGTCCCCTTAGAGGACAGGCTAGTCATGAGCAGTTCTTC. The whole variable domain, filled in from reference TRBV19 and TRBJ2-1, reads DGGITQSPKYLFRKEGQNVTLSCEQNLNHDAMYWYRQDPGQGLRLIYYSQIVNDFQKGDIAEGYSVSREKKESFPLTVTSAQKNPTAFYLCASSPLRGQASHEQFFGPGTRLTVL.

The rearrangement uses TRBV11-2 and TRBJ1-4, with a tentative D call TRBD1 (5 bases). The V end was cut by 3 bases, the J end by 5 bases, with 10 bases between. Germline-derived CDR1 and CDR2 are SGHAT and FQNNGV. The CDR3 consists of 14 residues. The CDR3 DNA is TGTGCCAGCAGCTTCGGGGGAGTGAATGAAAAACTGTTTTTT. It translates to CASSFGGVNEKLFF.

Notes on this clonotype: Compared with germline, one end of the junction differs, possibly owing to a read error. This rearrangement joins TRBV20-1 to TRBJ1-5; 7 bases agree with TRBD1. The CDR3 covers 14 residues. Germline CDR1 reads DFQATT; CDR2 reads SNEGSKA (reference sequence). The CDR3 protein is CSVRGGRENQHQHF. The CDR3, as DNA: TGCAGTGTTAGAGGGGGCAGGGAAAATCAACACCAGCATTTT.